This T cell receptor beta chain appears in the sequencing data of a study of blood T cell repertoires in COVID-19. About the research overall: Samples representing acute and convalescent COVID-19 were sourced from the United States, Italy and Spain. Nucleic acid was either cDNA or gDNA, and it came from T cells, B-cell-depleted T cells, or PBMCs.

In the original workflow: Amplification of reference gene primers was used by the study to estimate nucleated cell counts. Repertoires were generated with immunoSEQ multiplex PCR, while TCRdb's copy carries only in-frame clones and drops some. D and trimming were read from the DNA, whereas the V and J calls and clone size are those reported in that table. This table has 200,000 to 250,000 clones, 75% to 85% appearing once. In germline, CDR1 is SGHAT, CDR2 FQNNGV. The CDR3 loop spans 16 amino acids. The V gene lost 2 bases and the J gene lost 7 bases, with 15 bases spanning the gap. This clone was counted a single time.

The TCR comes from a woman aged 40 to 50 who had recovered from COVID-19. V usage is TRBV11-2 and J usage is TRBJ1-6; D is unresolved. The sequenced sample consisted of peripheral blood. CDR3 in amino acids: CASSLQMRVANSPLHF. The DNA for the CDR3 is TGTGCCAGCAGCTTACAGATGAGGGTCGCGAATTCACCCCTCCACTTT.